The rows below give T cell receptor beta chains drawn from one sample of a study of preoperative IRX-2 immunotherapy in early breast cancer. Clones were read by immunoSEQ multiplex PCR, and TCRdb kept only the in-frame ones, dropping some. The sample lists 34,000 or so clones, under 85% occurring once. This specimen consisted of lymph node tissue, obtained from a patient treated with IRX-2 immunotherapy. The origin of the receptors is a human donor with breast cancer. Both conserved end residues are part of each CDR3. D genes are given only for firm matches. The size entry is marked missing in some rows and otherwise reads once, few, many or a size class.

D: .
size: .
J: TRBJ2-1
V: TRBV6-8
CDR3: CASTPVGYNEQFF
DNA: TGTGCCAGCACCCCCGTGGGATACAATGAGCAGTTCTTC

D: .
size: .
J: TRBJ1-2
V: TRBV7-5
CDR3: CASRLYREIDYGYTF
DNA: TGTGCCAGCAGGCTCTACAGGGAGATAGACTATGGCTACACCTTC

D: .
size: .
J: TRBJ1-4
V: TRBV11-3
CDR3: CASSLGSTRWRELFF
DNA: TGTGCCAGCAGCTTAGGTAGCACCCGTTGGCGCGAACTGTTTTTT

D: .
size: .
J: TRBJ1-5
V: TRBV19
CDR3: CASSMRDGSNQPQHF
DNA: TGTGCCAGTAGTATGCGGGACGGAAGCAATCAGCCCCAGCATTTT

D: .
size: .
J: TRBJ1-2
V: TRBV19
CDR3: CASNTRVGDYGYTF
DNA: TGTGCCAGCAATACCAGGGTGGGAGACTATGGCTACACCTTC

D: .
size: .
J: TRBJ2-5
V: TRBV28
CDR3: CASSLRRRPTETQYF
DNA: TGTGCCAGCAGTTTAAGGAGGAGGCCAACGGAGACCCAGTACTTC

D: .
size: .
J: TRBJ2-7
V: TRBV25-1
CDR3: CASRFLGPFSYEQYF
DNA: TGTGCCAGCCGCTTCCTCGGGCCCTTCTCCTACGAGCAGTACTTC

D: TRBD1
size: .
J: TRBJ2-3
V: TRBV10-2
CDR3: CASSTGELDTQYF
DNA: TGCGCCAGCAGCACAGGGGAGTTGGATACGCAGTATTTT

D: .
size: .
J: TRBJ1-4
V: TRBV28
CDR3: CASSLGLWEKLFF
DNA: TGTGCCAGCAGTTTGGGGCTCTGGGAAAAACTGTTTTTT

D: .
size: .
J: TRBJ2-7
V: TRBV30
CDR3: CAWSPEGGYEQYF
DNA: TGTGCCTGGAGTCCAGAGGGGGGGTACGAGCAGTACTTC

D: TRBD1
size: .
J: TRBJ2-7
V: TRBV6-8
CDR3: CASSRKGTGDGGSYEQYF
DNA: TGTGCCAGCAGTCGTAAAGGGACAGGGGACGGAGGCTCCTACGAGCAGTACTTC

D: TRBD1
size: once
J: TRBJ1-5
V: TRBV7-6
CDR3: CASSVGTGGPNQPQHF
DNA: TGTGCCAGCAGCGTCGGGACAGGGGGCCCCAATCAGCCCCAGCATTTT

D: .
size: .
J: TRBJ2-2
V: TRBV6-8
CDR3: CASSARAANTGELFF
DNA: TGTGCCAGCAGTGCCCGGGCCGCGAACACCGGGGAGCTGTTTTTT

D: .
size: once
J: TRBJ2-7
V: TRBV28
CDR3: CASSLPLTSEQYF
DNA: TGTGCCAGCAGTTTGCCCCTCACGAGCGAGCAGTACTTC

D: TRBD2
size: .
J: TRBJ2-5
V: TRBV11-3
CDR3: CASSREVGLAGVQETQYF
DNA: TGTGCCAGCAGCCGGGAGGTGGGACTAGCGGGAGTACAAGAGACCCAGTACTTC

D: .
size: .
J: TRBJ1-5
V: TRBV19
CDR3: CASSIRDTNQPQHF
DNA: TGTGCCAGTAGTATAAGGGACACGAATCAGCCCCAGCATTTT

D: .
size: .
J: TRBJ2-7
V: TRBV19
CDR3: CASSIGVGEQYF
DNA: TGTGCCAGTAGTATTGGGGTCGGCGAGCAGTACTTC

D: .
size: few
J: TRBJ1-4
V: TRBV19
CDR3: CASSISFSAPNEKLFF
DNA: TGTGCCAGTAGTATCTCTTTTTCGGCCCCGAATGAAAAACTGTTTTTT

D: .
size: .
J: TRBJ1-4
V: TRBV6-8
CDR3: CASSHPREKLFF
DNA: TGTGCCAGCAGCCACCCCAGGGAAAAACTGTTTTTT

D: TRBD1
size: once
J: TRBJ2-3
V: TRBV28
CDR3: CASSPRGRGTDTQYF
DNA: TGTGCCAGCAGTCCCAGGGGGCGCGGCACAGATACGCAGTATTTT

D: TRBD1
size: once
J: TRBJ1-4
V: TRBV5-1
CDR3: CASSPLGGLNEKLFF
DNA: TGCGCCAGCAGCCCACTAGGGGGCCTTAATGAAAAACTGTTTTTT

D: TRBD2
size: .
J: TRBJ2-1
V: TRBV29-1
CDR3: CSVPASGGTYNEQFF
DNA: TGCAGCGTTCCTGCTAGCGGGGGGACCTACAATGAGCAGTTCTTC

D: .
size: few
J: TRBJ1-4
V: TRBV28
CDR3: CASRPVQTNEKLFF
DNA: TGTGCCAGCAGACCCGTGCAGACTAATGAAAAACTGTTTTTT

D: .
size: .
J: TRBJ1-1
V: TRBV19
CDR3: CASSPQGVGTEAFF
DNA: TGTGCCAGTAGTCCACAGGGTGTCGGCACTGAAGCTTTCTTT

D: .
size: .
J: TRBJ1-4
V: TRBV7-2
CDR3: CASSQGSLEKLFF
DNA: TGTGCCAGCAGCCAGGGTTCATTGGAAAAACTGTTTTTT

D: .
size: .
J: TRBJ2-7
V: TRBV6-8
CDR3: CASHPGPGSYEQYF
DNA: TGTGCCAGCCACCCGGGGCCCGGCTCCTACGAGCAGTACTTC

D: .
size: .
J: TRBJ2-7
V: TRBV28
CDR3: CASRYASSYEQYF
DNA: TGTGCCAGCAGGTACGCATCCTCCTACGAGCAGTACTTC

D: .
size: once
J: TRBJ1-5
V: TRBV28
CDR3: CASSLVGFKDQPQHF
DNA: TGTGCCAGCAGTTTAGTCGGGTTTAAAGATCAGCCCCAGCATTTT

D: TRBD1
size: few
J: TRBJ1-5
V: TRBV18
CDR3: CASSPRDRDNQPQHF
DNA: TGTGCCAGCTCACCCCGGGACAGAGACAATCAGCCCCAGCATTTT

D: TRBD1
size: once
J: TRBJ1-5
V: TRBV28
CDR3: CASRTPQGTDNQPQHF
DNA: TGTGCCAGCAGGACCCCACAGGGGACAGACAATCAGCCCCAGCATTTT

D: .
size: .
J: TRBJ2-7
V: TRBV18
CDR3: CASSPFRGTGSYEQYF
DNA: TGTGCCAGCTCACCATTTAGAGGAACTGGCTCCTACGAGCAGTACTTC

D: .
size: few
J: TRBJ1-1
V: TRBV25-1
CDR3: CASTSGKNTEAFF
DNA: TGTGCCAGCACATCAGGGAAGAACACTGAAGCTTTCTTT

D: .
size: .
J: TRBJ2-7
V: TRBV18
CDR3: CASSPENYEQYF
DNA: TGTGCCAGCTCACCAGAAAACTACGAGCAGTACTTC